This T cell receptor (beta chain) stems from a study of long-term antiretroviral therapy in people with HIV. The CDR3 consists of 16 residues. Trimming took 4 bases from V and 0 from J, leaving 13 bases between them. Germline V gene sequence: CDR1 SGDLS, CDR2 YYNGEE. Run at survey level, the immunoSEQ assay was version v3.0. Assay: immunoSEQ multiplex PCR; the TCRdb copy retains only in-frame clones and omits some. The table has some 25,000 clones, about 80% seen once. This sample comprised unsorted PBMCs, obtained 0.7 years before starting antiretroviral therapy. The clonotype originates from a man in his thirties or forties with HIV. The rearrangement joins TRBV9 to TRBJ1-4; no reliable D call. CDR3 region: CASSRFLGSTNEKLFF. CDR3 bases: TGTGCCAGCAGCCGCTTCTTGGGATCAACTAATGAAAAACTGTTTTTT.